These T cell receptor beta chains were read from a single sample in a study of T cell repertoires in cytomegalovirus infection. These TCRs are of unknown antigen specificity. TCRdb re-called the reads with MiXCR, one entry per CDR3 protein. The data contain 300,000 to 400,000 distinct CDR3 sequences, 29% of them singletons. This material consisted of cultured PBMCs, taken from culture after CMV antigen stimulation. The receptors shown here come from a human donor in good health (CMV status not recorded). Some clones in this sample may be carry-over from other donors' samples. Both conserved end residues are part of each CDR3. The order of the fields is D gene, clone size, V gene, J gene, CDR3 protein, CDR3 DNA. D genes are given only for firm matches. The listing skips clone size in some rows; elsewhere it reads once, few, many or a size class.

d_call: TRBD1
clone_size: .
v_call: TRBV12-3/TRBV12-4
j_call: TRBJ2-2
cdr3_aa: CASSPGQANTGELFF
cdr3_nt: TGTGCCAGCAGTCCGGGACAGGCGAACACCGGGGAGCTGTTTTTT

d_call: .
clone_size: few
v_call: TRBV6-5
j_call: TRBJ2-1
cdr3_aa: CASSYDRLAGNEQFF
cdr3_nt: TGTGCCAGCAGTTACGATCGGCTAGCTGGCAATGAGCAGTTCTTC

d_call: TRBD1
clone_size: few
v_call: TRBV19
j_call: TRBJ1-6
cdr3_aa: CASCTGGRLLDSPLHF
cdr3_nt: TGTGCCAGCTGTACAGGGGGCCGGCTTTTGGATTCACCCCTCCACTTT

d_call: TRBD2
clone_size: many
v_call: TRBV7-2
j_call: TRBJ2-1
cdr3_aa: CASSPLGTSGDEQFF
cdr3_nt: TGTGCCAGCAGCCCGCTAGGGACTAGCGGGGATGAGCAGTTCTTC

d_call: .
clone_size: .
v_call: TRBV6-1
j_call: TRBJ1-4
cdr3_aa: CASSFARGLATNEKLFF
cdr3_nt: TGTGCCAGCAGTTTTGCCAGGGGTCTTGCAACTAATGAAAAACTGTTTTTT

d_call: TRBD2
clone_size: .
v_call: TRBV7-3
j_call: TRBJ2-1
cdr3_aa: CASSGTSDGEQFF
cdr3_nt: TGTGCCAGCAGCGGGACTAGCGACGGTGAGCAGTTCTTC

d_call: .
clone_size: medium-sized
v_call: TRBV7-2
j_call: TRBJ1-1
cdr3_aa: CASSLTPRQVNTEAFF
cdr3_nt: TGTGCCAGCAGCTTAACCCCACGACAGGTCAACACTGAAGCTTTCTTT

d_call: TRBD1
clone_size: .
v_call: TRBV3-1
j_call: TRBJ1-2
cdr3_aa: CASSQNTGVRGAYGYTF
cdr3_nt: TGTGCCAGCAGCCAAAACACAGGGGTTAGGGGAGCCTATGGCTACACCTTC

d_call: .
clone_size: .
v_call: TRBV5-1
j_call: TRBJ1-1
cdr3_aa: CASSPREQKDTEAFF
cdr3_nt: TGCGCCAGCAGCCCAAGGGAGCAAAAGGATACTGAAGCTTTCTTT

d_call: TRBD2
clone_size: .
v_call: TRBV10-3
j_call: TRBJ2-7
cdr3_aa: CAIKSQRGGRDEQYF
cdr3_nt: TGTGCCATCAAATCCCAGCGGGGGGGGAGGGACGAGCAGTACTTC

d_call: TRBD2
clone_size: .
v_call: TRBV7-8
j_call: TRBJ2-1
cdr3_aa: CASSQGLAGGPGPYNEQFF
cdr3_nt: TGTGCCAGCTCCCAGGGACTAGCGGGAGGTCCGGGTCCCTACAATGAGCAGTTCTTC

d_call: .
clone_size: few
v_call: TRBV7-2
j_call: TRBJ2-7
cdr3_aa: CASSLSLEYEQYF
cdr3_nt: TGTGCCAGCAGCTTATCCTTGGAGTACGAGCAGTACTTC

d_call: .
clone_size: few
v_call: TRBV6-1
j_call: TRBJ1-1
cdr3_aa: CASSSPNFGAFF
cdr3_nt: TGTGCCAGCAGTTCGCCGAACTTCGGAGCTTTCTTT

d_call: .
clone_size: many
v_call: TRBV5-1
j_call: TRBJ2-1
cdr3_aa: CASSLDNEQFF
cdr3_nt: TGTGCCAGCAGCTTAGACAATGAGCAGTTCTTC

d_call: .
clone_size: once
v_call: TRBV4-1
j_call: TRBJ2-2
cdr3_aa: CASSPPGSSAAANTGELFF
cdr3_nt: TGCGCCAGCAGCCCTCCGGGATCCTCAGCAGCCGCGAACACCGGGGAGCTGTTTTTT

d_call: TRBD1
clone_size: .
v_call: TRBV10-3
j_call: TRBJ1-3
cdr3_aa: CAISPALGQGPRSSGNTIYF
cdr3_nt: TGTGCCATCAGTCCTGCATTGGGACAGGGACCGCGAAGCTCTGGAAACACCATATATTTT

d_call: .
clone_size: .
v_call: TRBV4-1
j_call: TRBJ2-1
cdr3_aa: CASSLERSQGAFNNEQFF
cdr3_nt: TGCGCCAGCAGCCTTGAGAGGTCACAAGGGGCCTTTAACAATGAGCAGTTCTTC

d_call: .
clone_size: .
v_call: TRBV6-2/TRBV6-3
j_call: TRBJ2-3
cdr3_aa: CASSYQASRSGDTQYF
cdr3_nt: TGTGCCAGCAGTTACCAGGCTAGTAGGTCTGGAGATACGCAGTATTTT

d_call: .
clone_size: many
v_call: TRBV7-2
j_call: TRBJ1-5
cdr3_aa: CASSYGLTSGSSNQPQHF
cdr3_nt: TGTGCCAGCAGCTATGGGCTTACTTCTGGGAGTAGCAATCAGCCCCAGCATTTT

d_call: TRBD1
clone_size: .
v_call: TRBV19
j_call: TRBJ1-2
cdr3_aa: CASSIPGTGRYLGYTF
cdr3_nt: TGTGCCAGTAGTATCCCCGGGACAGGCCGATATCTCGGCTACACCTTC

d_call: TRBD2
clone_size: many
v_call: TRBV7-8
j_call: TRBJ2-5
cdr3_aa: CASSLAGGPRETQYF
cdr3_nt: TGTGCCAGCAGCTTAGCGGGAGGGCCCAGAGAGACCCAGTACTTC

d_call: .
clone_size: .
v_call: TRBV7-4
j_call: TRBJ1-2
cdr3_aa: CASSLRAEYGYTF
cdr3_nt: TGTGCCAGCAGCTTGCGGGCAGAGTATGGCTACACCTTC

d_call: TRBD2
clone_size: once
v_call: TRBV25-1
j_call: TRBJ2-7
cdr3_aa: CASSEWEIRRGISYEQYF
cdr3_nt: TGTGCCAGCAGTGAATGGGAGATACGGCGGGGGATCTCCTACGAGCAGTACTTC

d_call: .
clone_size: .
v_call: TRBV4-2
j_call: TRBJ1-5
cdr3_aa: CASSQEGDQPQHF
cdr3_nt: TGTGCCAGCAGCCAAGAGGGGGATCAGCCCCAGCATTTT

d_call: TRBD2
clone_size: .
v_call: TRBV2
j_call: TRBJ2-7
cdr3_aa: CASAPASGATSYEQYF
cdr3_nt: TGTGCCAGTGCCCCGGCTAGCGGGGCGACCTCCTACGAGCAGTACTTC

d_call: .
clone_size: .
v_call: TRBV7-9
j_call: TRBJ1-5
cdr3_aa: CASSLGPADSNQPQHF
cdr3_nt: TGTGCCAGCAGCTTAGGACCAGCCGATAGCAATCAGCCCCAGCATTTT

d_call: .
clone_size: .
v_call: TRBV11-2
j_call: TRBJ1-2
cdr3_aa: CASSSLRFRDYGYTF
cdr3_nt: TGTGCCAGCAGCTCCTTGCGTTTTAGGGACTATGGCTACACCTTC

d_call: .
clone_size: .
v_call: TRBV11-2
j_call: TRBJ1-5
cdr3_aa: CASSLDSGFNQPQHF
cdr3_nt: TGTGCCAGCAGCTTAGACTCAGGGTTCAATCAGCCCCAGCATTTT

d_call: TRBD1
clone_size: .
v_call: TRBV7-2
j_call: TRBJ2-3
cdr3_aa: CASSPGQTITDTQYF
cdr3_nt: TGTGCCAGCAGCCCGGGACAGACAATCACAGATACGCAGTATTTT

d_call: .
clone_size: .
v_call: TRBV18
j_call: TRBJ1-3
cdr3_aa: CASSPPSVGSSGNTIYF
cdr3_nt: TGTGCCAGCTCACCACCGTCGGTGGGTTCCTCTGGAAACACCATATATTTT

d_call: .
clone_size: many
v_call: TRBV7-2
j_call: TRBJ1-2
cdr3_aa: CASSPEGIRRGYTF
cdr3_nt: TGTGCCAGCAGCCCCGAGGGCATCAGGCGTGGCTACACCTTC

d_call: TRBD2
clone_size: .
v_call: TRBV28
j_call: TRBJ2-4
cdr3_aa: CASSMTSGSLAKNIQYF
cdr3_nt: TGTGCCAGCAGTATGACTAGCGGGAGCCTAGCCAAAAACATTCAGTACTTC

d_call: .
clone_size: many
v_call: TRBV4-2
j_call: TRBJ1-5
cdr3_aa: CASSQEGKQMGNQPQHF
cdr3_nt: TGTGCCAGCAGCCAAGAAGGAAAACAGATGGGCAATCAGCCCCAGCATTTT

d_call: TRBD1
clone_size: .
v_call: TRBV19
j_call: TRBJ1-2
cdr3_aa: CASSIAPGQDGYTF
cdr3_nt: TGTGCCAGTAGTATAGCTCCGGGACAGGATGGCTACACCTTC

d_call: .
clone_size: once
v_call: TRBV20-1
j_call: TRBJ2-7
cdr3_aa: CSARGVNAYEQYF
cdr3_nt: TGCAGTGCTAGAGGTGTGAACGCCTACGAGCAGTACTTC

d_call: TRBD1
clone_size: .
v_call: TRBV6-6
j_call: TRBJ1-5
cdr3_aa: CASSYSQGGNQPQHF
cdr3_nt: TGTGCCAGCAGTTACTCACAGGGGGGCAATCAGCCCCAGCATTTT

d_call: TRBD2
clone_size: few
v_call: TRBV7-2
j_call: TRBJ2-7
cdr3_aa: CASSPGLAGSESSYEQYF
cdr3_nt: TGTGCCAGCAGCCCGGGACTAGCGGGATCTGAGAGCTCCTACGAGCAGTACTTC

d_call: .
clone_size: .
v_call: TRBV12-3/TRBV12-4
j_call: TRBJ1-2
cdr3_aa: CASSSTPGVGYTF
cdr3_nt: TGTGCCAGCAGTTCTACCCCAGGGGTTGGCTACACCTTC

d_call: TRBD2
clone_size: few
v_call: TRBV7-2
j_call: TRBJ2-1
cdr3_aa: CASSHILAGGRQFF
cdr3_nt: TGTGCCAGCAGCCACATCCTAGCGGGAGGGCGGCAGTTCTTC

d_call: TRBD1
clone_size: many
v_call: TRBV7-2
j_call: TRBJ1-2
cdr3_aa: CASSPRTGENYGYTF
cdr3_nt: TGTGCCAGCAGCCCGAGGACAGGAGAGAACTATGGCTACACCTTC

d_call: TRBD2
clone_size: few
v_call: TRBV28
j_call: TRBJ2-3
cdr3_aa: CASSITGLGRTDTQYF
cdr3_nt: TGTGCCAGCAGTATAACCGGACTAGGACGGACAGATACGCAGTATTTT

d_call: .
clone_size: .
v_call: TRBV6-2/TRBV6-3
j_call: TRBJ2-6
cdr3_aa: CASRLNTGGANVLTF
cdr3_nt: TGTGCCAGCAGACTTAACACAGGAGGGGCCAACGTCCTGACTTTC

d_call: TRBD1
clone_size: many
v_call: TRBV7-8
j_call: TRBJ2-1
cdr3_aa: CASSLMRQGLSYNEQFF
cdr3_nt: TGTGCCAGCAGCTTAATGAGACAGGGTCTCTCCTACAATGAGCAGTTCTTC

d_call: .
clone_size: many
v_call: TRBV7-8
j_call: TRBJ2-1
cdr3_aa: CASSLPTGPNEQFF
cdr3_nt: TGTGCCAGCAGCCTACCGACTGGTCCAAATGAGCAGTTCTTC

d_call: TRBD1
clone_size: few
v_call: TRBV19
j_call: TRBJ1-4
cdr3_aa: CASSPPTGGVEKLFF
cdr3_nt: TGTGCCAGTAGTCCACCGACAGGGGGAGTTGAAAAACTGTTTTTT

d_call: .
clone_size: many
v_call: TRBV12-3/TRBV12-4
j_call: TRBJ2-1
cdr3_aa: CASSLLASEEEQFF
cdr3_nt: TGTGCCAGCAGTTTACTAGCTAGCGAGGAAGAGCAGTTCTTC

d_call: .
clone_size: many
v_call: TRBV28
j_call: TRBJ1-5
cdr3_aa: CASSPDSNQPQHF
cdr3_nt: TGTGCCAGCAGCCCGGACAGCAATCAGCCCCAGCATTTT